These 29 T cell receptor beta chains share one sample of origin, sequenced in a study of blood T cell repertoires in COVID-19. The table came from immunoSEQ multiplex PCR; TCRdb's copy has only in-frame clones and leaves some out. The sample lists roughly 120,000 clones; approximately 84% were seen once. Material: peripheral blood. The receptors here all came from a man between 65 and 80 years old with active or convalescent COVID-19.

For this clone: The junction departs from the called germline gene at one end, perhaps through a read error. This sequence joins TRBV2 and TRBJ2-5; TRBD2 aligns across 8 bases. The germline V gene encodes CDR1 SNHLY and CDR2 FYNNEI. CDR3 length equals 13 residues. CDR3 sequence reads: CASREEREKTQYF. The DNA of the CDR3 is TGTGCCAGCAGGGAAGAGCGGGAGAAGACCCAGTACTTC. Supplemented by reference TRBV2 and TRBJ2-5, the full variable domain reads EPEVTQTPSHQVTQMGQEVILRCVPISNHLYFYWYRQILGQKVEFLVSFYNNEISEKSEIFDDQFSVERPDGSNFTLKIRSTKLEDSAMYFCASREEREKTQYFGPGTRLLVL.

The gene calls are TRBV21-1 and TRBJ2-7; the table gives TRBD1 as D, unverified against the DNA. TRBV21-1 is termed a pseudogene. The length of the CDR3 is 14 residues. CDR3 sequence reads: CASSKVAPSYEQYF. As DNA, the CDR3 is TGTGCCAGCAGCAAAGTGGCACCCTCCTACGAGCAGTACTTC.

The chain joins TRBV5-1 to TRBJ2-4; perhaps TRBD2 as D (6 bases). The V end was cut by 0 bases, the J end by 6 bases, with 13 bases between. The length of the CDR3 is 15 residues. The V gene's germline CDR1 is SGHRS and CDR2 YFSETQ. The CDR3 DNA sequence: TGCGCCAGCAGCTTGGAGGAGGGGTACGGAAACATTCAGTACTTC. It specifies CASSLEEGYGNIQYF.

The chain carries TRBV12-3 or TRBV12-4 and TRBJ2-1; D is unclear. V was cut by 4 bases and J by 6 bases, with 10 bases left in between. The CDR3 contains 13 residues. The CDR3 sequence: CASSSQILNEQFF. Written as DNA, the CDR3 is TGTGCCAGCAGTTCTCAGATCCTCAATGAGCAGTTCTTC.

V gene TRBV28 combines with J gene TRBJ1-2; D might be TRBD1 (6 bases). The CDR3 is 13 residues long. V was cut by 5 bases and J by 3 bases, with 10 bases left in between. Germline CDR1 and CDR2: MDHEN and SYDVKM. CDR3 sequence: CASSPTGYYGYTF. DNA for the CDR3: TGTGCCAGCAGTCCTACAGGGTACTATGGCTACACCTTC.

The CDR3 bases are TGTGCCAGCAGCCAATTGGGAGCAGATACGCAGTATTTT. Encoded protein: CASSQLGADTQYF. The chain links TRBV3-1 (or the pseudogene TRBV3-2) to TRBJ2-3; maybe TRBD2 (5 bases). From germline, CDR1 is LGHDT and CDR2 YNNKEL (reference sequence). CDR3 length equals 13 residues. Trimming took 2 bases from V and 4 from J, leaving 7 bases between them.

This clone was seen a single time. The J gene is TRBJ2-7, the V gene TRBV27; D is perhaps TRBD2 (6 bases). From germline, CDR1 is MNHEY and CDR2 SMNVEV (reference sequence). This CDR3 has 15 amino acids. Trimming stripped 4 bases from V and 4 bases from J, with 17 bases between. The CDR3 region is CASSSPPGLKYEQYF. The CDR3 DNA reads TGTGCCAGCAGTTCCCCCCCGGGACTTAAATACGAGCAGTACTTC.

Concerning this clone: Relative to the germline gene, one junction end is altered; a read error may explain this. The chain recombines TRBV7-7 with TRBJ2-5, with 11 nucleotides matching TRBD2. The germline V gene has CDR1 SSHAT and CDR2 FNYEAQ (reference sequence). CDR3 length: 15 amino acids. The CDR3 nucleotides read TGTGCTAGCAGCTTGACTAGCGGGGACGGGGAGACCCAGTACTTC. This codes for CASSLTSGDGETQYF.

In DNA, the CDR3 is TGTGCCAGCAGAACGCCGACAGGGGTGGGTGGCTACACCTTC. Protein product: CASRTPTGVGGYTF. The genes are TRBV6-5 and TRBJ1-2; TRBD1 matches 8 bases. Unmatched junction bases numbered 10, after V lost 6 bases and J lost 7 bases. This CDR3 region has 14 residues. The germline V gene has CDR1 MNHEY and CDR2 SVGAGI.

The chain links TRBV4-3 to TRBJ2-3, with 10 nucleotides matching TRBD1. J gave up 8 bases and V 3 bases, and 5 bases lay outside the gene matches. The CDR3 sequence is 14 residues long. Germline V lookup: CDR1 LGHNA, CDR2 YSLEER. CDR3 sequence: CASSHDRGLGTQYF. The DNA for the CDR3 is TGCGCCAGCAGCCACGACAGGGGGCTGGGTACGCAGTATTTT.

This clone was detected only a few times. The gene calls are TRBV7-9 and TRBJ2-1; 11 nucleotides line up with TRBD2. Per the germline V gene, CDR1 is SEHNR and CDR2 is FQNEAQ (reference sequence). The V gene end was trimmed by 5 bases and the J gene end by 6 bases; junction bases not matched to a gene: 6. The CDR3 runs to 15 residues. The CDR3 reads CASSPTSGSLNEQFF. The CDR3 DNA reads TGTGCCAGCAGCCCTACTAGCGGGAGTCTCAATGAGCAGTTCTTC.

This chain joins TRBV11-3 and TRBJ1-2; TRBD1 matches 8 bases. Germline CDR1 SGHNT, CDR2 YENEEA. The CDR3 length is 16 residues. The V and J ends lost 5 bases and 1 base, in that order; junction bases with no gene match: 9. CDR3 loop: CASSTTRTGNNYGYTF. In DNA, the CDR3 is TGTGCCAGCAGCACTACTCGGACAGGGAATAACTATGGCTACACCTTC.

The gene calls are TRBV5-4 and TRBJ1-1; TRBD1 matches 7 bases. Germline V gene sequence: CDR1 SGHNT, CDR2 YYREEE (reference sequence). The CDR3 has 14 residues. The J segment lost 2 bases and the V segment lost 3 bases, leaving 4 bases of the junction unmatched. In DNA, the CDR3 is TGTGCCAGCAGCTGGGGACAGCAAAACACTGAAGCTTTCTTT. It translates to CASSWGQQNTEAFF.

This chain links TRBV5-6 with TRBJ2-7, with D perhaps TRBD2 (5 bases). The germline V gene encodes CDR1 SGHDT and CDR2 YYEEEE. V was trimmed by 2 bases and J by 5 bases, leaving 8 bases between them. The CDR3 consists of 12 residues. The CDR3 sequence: CASSFGDNEQYF. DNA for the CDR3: TGTGCCAGCAGCTTCGGGGATAACGAGCAGTACTTC.

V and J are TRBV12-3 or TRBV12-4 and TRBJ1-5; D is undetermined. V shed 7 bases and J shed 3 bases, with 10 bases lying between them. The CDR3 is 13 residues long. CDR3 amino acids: CASTWGDNQPQHF. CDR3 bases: TGTGCCAGCACCTGGGGAGACAATCAGCCCCAGCATTTT.

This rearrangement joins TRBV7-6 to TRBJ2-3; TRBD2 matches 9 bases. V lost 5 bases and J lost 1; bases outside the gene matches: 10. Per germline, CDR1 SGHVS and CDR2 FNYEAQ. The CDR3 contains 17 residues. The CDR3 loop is CASSTRLAARGTDTQYF. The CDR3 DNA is TGTGCCAGCAGCACCCGACTAGCGGCCCGGGGCACAGATACGCAGTATTTT. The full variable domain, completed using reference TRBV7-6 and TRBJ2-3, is GAGVSQSPRYKVTKRGQDVALRCDPISGHVSLYWYRQALGQGPEFLTYFNYEAQQDKSGLPNDRFSAERPEGSISTLTIQRTEQRDSAMYRCASSTRLAARGTDTQYFGPGTRLTVL.

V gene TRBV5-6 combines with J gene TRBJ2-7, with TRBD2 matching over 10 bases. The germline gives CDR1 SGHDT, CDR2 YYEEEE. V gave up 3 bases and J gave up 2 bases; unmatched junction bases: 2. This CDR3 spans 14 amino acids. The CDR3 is CASSSTSGTYEQYF. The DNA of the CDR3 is TGTGCCAGCAGCTCCACTAGCGGGACCTACGAGCAGTACTTC.

The CDR3 DNA is TGTGCCAGCAGTCTAAGTTGGGCCGCGATGACTGGGGCCAACGTCCTGACTTTC. Its translation: CASSLSWAAMTGANVLTF. The V call is TRBV28, the J call TRBJ2-6; D uncertain. The CDR3 extends over 18 amino acids. V shed 5 bases and J shed 2 bases, with 19 bases lying between them. CDR1 is MDHEN, CDR2 SYDVKM, per germline.

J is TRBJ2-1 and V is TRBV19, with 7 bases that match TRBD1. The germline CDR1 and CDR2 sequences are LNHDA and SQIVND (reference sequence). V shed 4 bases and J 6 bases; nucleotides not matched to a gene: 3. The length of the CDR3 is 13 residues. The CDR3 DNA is TGTGCCAGTAGTAGTTCAGGGGGCAATGAGCAGTTCTTC. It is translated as CASSSSGGNEQFF.

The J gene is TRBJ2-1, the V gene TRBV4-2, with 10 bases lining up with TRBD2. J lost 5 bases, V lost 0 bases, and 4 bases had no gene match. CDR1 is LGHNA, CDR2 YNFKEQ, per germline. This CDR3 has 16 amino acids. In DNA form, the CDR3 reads TGTGCCAGCAGCCAAGAATGGACTAGCGGAAACAATGAGCAGTTCTTC. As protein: CASSQEWTSGNNEQFF.

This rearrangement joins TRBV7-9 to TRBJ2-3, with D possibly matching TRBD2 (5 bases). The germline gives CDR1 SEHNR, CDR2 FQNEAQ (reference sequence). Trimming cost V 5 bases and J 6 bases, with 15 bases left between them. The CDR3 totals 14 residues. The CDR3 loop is CASSEGGSVDTQYF. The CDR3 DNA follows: TGTGCCAGCAGCGAGGGCGGCTCCGTGGATACGCAGTATTTT.

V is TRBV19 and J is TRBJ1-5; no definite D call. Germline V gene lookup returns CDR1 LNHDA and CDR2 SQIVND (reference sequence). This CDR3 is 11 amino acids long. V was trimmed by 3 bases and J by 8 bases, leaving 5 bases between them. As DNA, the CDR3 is TGTGCCAGTAGTATCGGGGAGCCCCAGCATTTT. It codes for CASSIGEPQHF.

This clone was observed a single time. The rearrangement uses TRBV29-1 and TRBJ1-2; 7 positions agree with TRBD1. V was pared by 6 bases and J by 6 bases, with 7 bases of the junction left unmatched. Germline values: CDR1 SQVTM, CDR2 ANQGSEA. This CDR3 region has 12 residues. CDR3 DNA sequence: TGCAGCGTAGGACCGGGACAGCATGGCTACACCTTC. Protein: CSVGPGQHGYTF.

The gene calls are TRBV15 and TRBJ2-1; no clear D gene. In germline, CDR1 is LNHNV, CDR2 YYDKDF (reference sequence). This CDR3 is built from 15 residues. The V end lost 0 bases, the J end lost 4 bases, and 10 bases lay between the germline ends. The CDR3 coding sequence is TGTGCCACCAGCAGAGATTCGTACGGTTACAATGAGCAGTTCTTC. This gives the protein CATSRDSYGYNEQFF.

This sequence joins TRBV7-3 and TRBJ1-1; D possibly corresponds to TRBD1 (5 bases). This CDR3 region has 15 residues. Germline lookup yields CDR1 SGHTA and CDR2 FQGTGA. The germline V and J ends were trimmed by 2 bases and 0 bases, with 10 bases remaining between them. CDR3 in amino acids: CASSLRGGLNTEAFF. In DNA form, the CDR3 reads TGTGCCAGCAGCTTACGTGGGGGGTTGAACACTGAAGCTTTCTTT.

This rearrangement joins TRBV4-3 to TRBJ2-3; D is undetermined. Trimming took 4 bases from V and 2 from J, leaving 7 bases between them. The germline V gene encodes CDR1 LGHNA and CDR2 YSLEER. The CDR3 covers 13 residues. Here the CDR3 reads CASSPGATDTQYF. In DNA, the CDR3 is TGCGCCAGCAGCCCAGGCGCCACAGATACGCAGTATTTT.

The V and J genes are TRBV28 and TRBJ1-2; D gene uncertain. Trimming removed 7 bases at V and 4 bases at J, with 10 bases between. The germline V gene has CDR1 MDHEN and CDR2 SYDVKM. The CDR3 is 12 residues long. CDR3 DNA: TGTGCCAGCAACGGAGGAGGCTATGGCTACACCTTC. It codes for CASNGGGYGYTF.

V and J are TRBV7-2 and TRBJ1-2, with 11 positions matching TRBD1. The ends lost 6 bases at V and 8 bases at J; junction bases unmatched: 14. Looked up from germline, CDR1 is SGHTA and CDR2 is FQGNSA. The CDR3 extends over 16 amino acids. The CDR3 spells CASRSWTGGDPLGYTF. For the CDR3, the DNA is TGTGCCAGCAGGTCCTGGACAGGGGGCGATCCATTGGGCTACACCTTC.

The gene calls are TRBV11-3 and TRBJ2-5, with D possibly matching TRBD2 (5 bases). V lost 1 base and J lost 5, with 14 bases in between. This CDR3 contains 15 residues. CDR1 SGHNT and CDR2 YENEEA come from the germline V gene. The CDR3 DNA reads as TGTGCCAGCAGCTTAGTAGCTAGCTCGGGGGAGACCCAGTACTTC. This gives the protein CASSLVASSGETQYF.